The 19 T cell receptor beta chains below come from one sample, sequenced in a study of T cells in Graves' hyperthyroidism and ophthalmopathy. There were TCR beta CDR3 regions amplified from RNA transcripts. Primed by the HTBI set, a first-round RT-PCR was run on the TCR CDR3. MiXCR was run by TCRdb on the multiplex PCR reads, yielding one entry per CDR3 protein. The table records hundreds of thousands of distinct CDR3 sequences, roughly 40% of them present only once. Input material: blood. These receptors all stem from a man aged 18 to 35 with Graves' hyperthyroidism.

This clonotype has ten or more counts. V and J are TRBV24-1 and TRBJ2-5; D may be TRBD2 (6 bases). Trimming removed 3 bases at V and 4 bases at J, with 14 bases between. The CDR3 runs to 15 residues. Germline loops: CDR1 KGHDR, CDR2 SFDVKD. The DNA for the CDR3 is TGTGCCACCAGTGATGCGGGCTCCGGGGGAGAGACCCAGTACTTC. It yields the protein CATSDAGSGGETQYF.

The chain links TRBV20-1 to TRBJ1-3; TRBD1 matches 7 bases. J was trimmed by 12 bases and V by 4 bases; bases with no gene match: 12. This CDR3 is 13 amino acids long. The germline V gene has CDR1 DFQATT and CDR2 SNEGSKA (reference sequence). CDR3 nucleotide sequence: TGCAGTGCTACCGGGACAGTTCGGGACATCATATATTTT. Its translation: CSATGTVRDIIYF.

With regard to this clonotype: This could be a read error, since a much larger clone is one nucleotide away. Here the CDR3 reads CASSEEGDHQPQHF. The CDR3 region has the DNA TGTGCCAGCAGTGAAGAAGGGGACCATCAGCCCCAGCATTTT. This chain joins TRBV2 and TRBJ1-5; possibly TRBD1 for D (5 bases). V was pared by 1 base and J by 5 bases, with 9 bases between. From germline, CDR1 is SNHLY and CDR2 FYNNEI. This CDR3 is 14 amino acids long.

This chain joins TRBV6-2 or TRBV6-3 and TRBJ2-2; D call uncertain. V lost 7 bases and J lost 13, with 16 bases in between. Germline V CDR1 and CDR2: MNHEY, SVGEGT. CDR3 length equals 12 residues. The CDR3 DNA reads as TGTGCCAGCACCTCCCGTGGTTCAAGGCTGTTTTTT. Translated: CASTSRGSRLFF.

Many counts were recorded for this clonotype. This chain links TRBV19 with TRBJ1-5; D may be TRBD1 (5 bases). This CDR3 is built from 16 residues. Trimming took 5 bases from V and 4 from J, leaving 18 bases between them. The germline gives CDR1 LNHDA, CDR2 SQIVND (reference sequence). As DNA, the CDR3 is TGTGCCAGTAGTGGGGGGGATCGGGGATGGAATCAGCCCCAGCATTTT. It translates to CASSGGDRGWNQPQHF.

A word on this clonotype: Just one base apart from a much larger clone, this may be a read error. No conserved phenylalanine or tryptophan is present at the end of the CDR3, so a read error is the likely explanation. V gene TRBV6-1 combines with J gene TRBJ2-7; D perhaps matches TRBD2 (6 bases). Germline-derived CDR1 and CDR2 are MNHNS and SASEGT. Trimming cost V 7 bases and J 1 base, with 8 bases left between them. CDR3 length: 12 amino acids. In nucleotides, the CDR3 is TGTGCCAGCACTGGGGGGTCCTACGAGCAGTACCTC. Protein sequence: CASTGGSYEQYL.

This clonotype was seen only a few times. The CDR3 spells CSGDSDLPQETQYF. The CDR3 bases are TGCAGCGGGGATTCGGACTTACCTCAAGAGACCCAGTACTTC. The rearrangement uses TRBV29-1 and TRBJ2-5; a weak D match, TRBD2 (5 bases). The CDR3 spans 14 residues. Trimming cost V 7 bases and J 2 bases, with 17 bases left between them. The germline V gene has CDR1 SQVTM and CDR2 ANQGSEA. Filled out from reference TRBV29-1 and TRBJ2-5, the complete variable domain reads SAVISQKPSRDICQRGTSLTIQCQVDSQVTMMFWYRQQPGQSLTLIATANQGSEATYESGFVIDKFPISRPNLTFSTLTVSNMSPEDSSIYLCSGDSDLPQETQYFGPGTRLLVL.

This clonotype was observed a few times. The chain joins TRBV12-3 or TRBV12-4 to TRBJ1-1; D might be TRBD1 (5 bases). V was clipped by 7 bases and J by 12 bases, with 18 bases between them. The CDR3 covers 12 residues. CDR3 amino acids: CASIIGGVLPFF. The CDR3 DNA reads TGTGCCAGCATCATAGGAGGGGTTTTGCCTTTCTTT.

This clonotype came up a few times. No conserved phenylalanine or tryptophan ends this CDR3, so it is likely a read error. It is unclear where the CDR3 begins or ends on the DNA, so no DNA is shown, and the CDR3 is as TCRdb lists it. The rearrangement links TRBV14 to TRBJ1-1. The CDR3 has 8 amino acids, counting both end residues. The germline V gene encodes CDR1 SGHDN and CDR2 FVKESK. This chain's CDR3 is CASSRYQA.

Remarks on this clonotype: Its ends do not fully match the called genes, so a read error is possible. The V gene is TRBV7-2, the J gene TRBJ1-1; D not certain. There are 13 residues in the CDR3. Germline V gives CDR1 SGHTA, CDR2 FQGNSA. CDR3: CASSPGRNNEAFF. CDR3 sequence (DNA): TGCGCCAGCAGCCCGGGCCGTAATAATGAAGCTTTCTTT.

This clonotype has at least ten counts. The rearrangement uses TRBV13 and TRBJ2-7; D ambiguous. Germline CDR1 reads PRHDT; CDR2 reads FYEKMQ (reference sequence). Trimming cost V 3 bases and J 7 bases, with 10 bases left between them. The CDR3 is 12 residues long. CDR3 in DNA: TGTGCCAGCAGCTTCCACATGGTAGAGCAGTACTTC. This translates into CASSFHMVEQYF. The full variable domain, in which reference TRBV13 and TRBJ2-7 provide the parts outside the CDR3, is AAGVIQSPRHLIKEKRETATLKCYPIPRHDTVYWYQQGPGQDPQFLISFYEKMQSDKGSIPDRFSAQQFSDYHSELNMSSLELGDSALYFCASSFHMVEQYFGPGTRLTVT.

About this clonotype itself: This may arise from a read error, as a much more abundant clone is one base away. The chain joins TRBV11-2 to TRBJ1-4; tentative D call: TRBD1 (5 bases). CDR1 SGHAT and CDR2 FQNNGV come from the germline V gene. The length of the CDR3 is 14 residues. The ends were cut back, 3 bases at V and 4 bases at J, with 9 bases in the middle. The CDR3 bases are TGTGCCAGCAGCTTTCACGGGGGTAATGAAAAACTGTTTTTT. Protein sequence: CASSFHGGNEKLFF. Based on the CDR3 plus reference TRBV11-2 and TRBJ1-4, the full variable domain is EAGVAQSPRYKIIEKRQSVAFWCNPISGHATLYWYQQILGQGPKLLIQFQNNGVVDDSQLPKDRFSAERLKGVDSTLKIQPAKLEDSAVYLCASSFHGGNEKLFFGSGTQLSVL.

This chain joins TRBV6-6 and TRBJ1-1, with 8 bases matching TRBD1. The length of the CDR3 is 15 residues. Germline CDR1 and CDR2: MNHNY and SVGAGI (reference sequence). The ends lost 6 bases at V and 1 base at J; junction bases unmatched: 7. The CDR3 region is CASRRDGTGNTEAFF. DNA for the CDR3: TGTGCCAGCAGGCGAGATGGGACAGGGAACACTGAAGCTTTCTTT.

The rearrangement links TRBV2 to TRBJ2-7; TRBD1 or TRBD2 may be the D gene (7 bases each). This CDR3 comprises 15 residues. Germline V gene lookup returns CDR1 SNHLY and CDR2 FYNNEI. The V gene lost 8 bases and the J gene lost 1 base, with 18 bases spanning the gap. In DNA form, the CDR3 reads TGTGCCAGCGTCGAGCGGGACAGACTATCCTACGAGCAGTACTTC. Encoded protein: CASVERDRLSYEQYF.

This clonotype was seen just once. This likely comes from a read error, as the CDR3 has no conserved phenylalanine or tryptophan at its end. It is unclear where the CDR3 begins or ends on the DNA, so no DNA is shown, and the CDR3 is as TCRdb lists it. This sequence joins TRBV7-3 and TRBJ1-4. The CDR3 contains 8 residues when both ends are counted. Germline CDR1 SGHTA, CDR2 FQGTGA. CDR3 in amino acids: CASSLQAS.

The chain couples TRBV6-1 to TRBJ1-1; the D gene is possibly TRBD1 (6 bases). The CDR3 consists of 19 residues. V was cut by 5 bases and J by 0 bases, with 25 bases left in between. Germline V CDR1 and CDR2: MNHNS, SASEGT. The CDR3 is CASSPQFLRGRGMNTEAFF. CDR3 bases: TGTGCCAGCAGTCCCCAATTCCTACGGGGGCGCGGGATGAACACTGAAGCTTTCTTT.

V and J are TRBV20-1 and TRBJ2-7; D perhaps matches TRBD2 (5 bases). With 5 bases removed from V and 5 bases from J, the gap between germline ends came to 16 bases. The CDR3 is 13 amino acids. In germline, CDR1 is DFQATT, CDR2 SNEGSKA (reference sequence). CDR3 protein: CSAERTDRDEQYF. CDR3 in DNA: TGCAGTGCTGAAAGGACTGACCGCGACGAGCAGTACTTC.

J is TRBJ1-2 and V is TRBV7-6, with D perhaps TRBD1 (5 bases). V dropped 4 bases and J dropped 8 bases, with 14 bases sitting between them. There are 13 residues in the CDR3. Germline V lookup: CDR1 SGHVS, CDR2 FNYEAQ. The CDR3 nucleotides are TGTGCCAGCAGCTCCGACGGGGCTGACGGCTACACCTTC. It codes for CASSSDGADGYTF.

This clonotype has a handful of counts. J is TRBJ2-2 and V is TRBV5-1; D is possibly TRBD2 (5 bases). This CDR3 region has 15 residues. Germline CDR1 and CDR2: SGHRS and YFSETQ. V lost 0 bases to trimming and J lost 4 bases, with 10 bases between them. The CDR3: CASSLDKSGTGELFF. For the CDR3, the DNA is TGCGCCAGCAGCTTGGACAAAAGCGGCACCGGGGAGCTGTTTTTT.